The rows below give T cell receptor beta chains drawn from one sample of a study of blood T cell repertoires in COVID-19. Data came from immunoSEQ multiplex PCR; TCRdb stores just in-frame clones and leaves some out. The table records approximately 66,000 clones, 80% to 90% of them present only once. Sequencing was done on a sample of peripheral blood. Receptors originate from a human donor with active COVID-19. The donor label of this sample is uncertain. Both conserved end residues are part of each CDR3. A D gene is named only where the DNA matches it firmly. Clone size is shown for a subset of rows, as once, few, many or a class of expanded clone.

v_gene: TRBV2
j_gene: TRBJ1-1
d_gene: .
abundance: .
CDR3aa: CATPPGTPNTEAFF
CDR3nt: TGTGCCACCCCACCGGGGACACCCAACACTGAAGCTTTCTTT

v_gene: TRBV23-1
j_gene: TRBJ2-3
d_gene: .
abundance: .
CDR3aa: CASSQGGPSMPDTQYF
CDR3nt: TGCGCCAGCAGTCAAGGGGGCCCAAGCATGCCAGATACGCAGTATTTT

v_gene: TRBV29-1
j_gene: TRBJ2-5
d_gene: TRBD2
abundance: few
CDR3aa: CSVEGGGQETQYF
CDR3nt: TGCAGCGTTGAAGGGGGGGGGCAAGAGACCCAGTACTTC

v_gene: TRBV7-2
j_gene: TRBJ1-5
d_gene: .
abundance: few
CDR3aa: CASSSGPGGNQPQHF
CDR3nt: TGTGCCAGCAGCAGCGGACCGGGAGGCAATCAGCCCCAGCATTTT

v_gene: TRBV11-2
j_gene: TRBJ2-7
d_gene: .
abundance: .
CDR3aa: CASTGGPYEQYF
CDR3nt: TGTGCCAGTACCGGGGGGCCCTACGAGCAGTACTTC

v_gene: TRBV5-4
j_gene: TRBJ1-5
d_gene: .
abundance: .
CDR3aa: CASSSRTQDSNQPQHF
CDR3nt: TGTGCCAGCAGCTCTCGAACACAGGATAGCAATCAGCCCCAGCATTTT

v_gene: TRBV7-2
j_gene: TRBJ2-7
d_gene: TRBD2
abundance: few
CDR3aa: CASSFEAGRGLYEQYF
CDR3nt: TGTGCCAGCAGCTTCGAAGCGGGAAGAGGACTATACGAGCAGTACTTC

v_gene: TRBV12-3/TRBV12-4
j_gene: TRBJ1-1
d_gene: .
abundance: .
CDR3aa: CASFSRENTEAFF
CDR3nt: TGTGCCAGCTTCTCTAGAGAGAACACTGAAGCTTTCTTT

v_gene: TRBV27
j_gene: TRBJ2-7
d_gene: TRBD1
abundance: .
CDR3aa: CASSLWGQGNEQYF
CDR3nt: TGTGCCAGCAGTTTATGGGGACAGGGGAACGAGCAGTACTTC

v_gene: TRBV5-5
j_gene: TRBJ1-1
d_gene: .
abundance: .
CDR3aa: CASSLGEGFTEAFF
CDR3nt: TGTGCCAGCAGCTTGGGGGAGGGATTCACTGAAGCTTTCTTT

v_gene: TRBV3-1/TRBV3-2
j_gene: TRBJ2-6
d_gene: .
abundance: .
CDR3aa: CASSQDQFSGANVLTF
CDR3nt: TGTGCCAGCAGCCAAGACCAGTTCTCTGGGGCCAACGTCCTGACTTTC

v_gene: TRBV6-5
j_gene: TRBJ1-5
d_gene: TRBD1
abundance: once
CDR3aa: CASSYARGTGQPQHF
CDR3nt: TGTGCCAGCAGTTACGCCAGGGGGACCGGTCAGCCCCAGCATTTT

v_gene: TRBV15
j_gene: TRBJ1-5
d_gene: TRBD1
abundance: .
CDR3aa: CATSRDWDREGQPQHF
CDR3nt: TGTGCCACCAGCAGAGATTGGGACAGGGAGGGACAGCCCCAGCATTTT

v_gene: TRBV9
j_gene: TRBJ2-1
d_gene: .
abundance: once
CDR3aa: CASSPLAHRTGNSYNEQFF
CDR3nt: TGTGCCAGCAGCCCCCTAGCCCACAGAACAGGGAATTCGTACAATGAGCAGTTCTTC

v_gene: TRBV30
j_gene: TRBJ1-2
d_gene: TRBD1
abundance: .
CDR3aa: CAWSGQDFYGYTF
CDR3nt: TGTGCCTGGAGCGGACAGGACTTCTATGGCTACACCTTC

v_gene: TRBV4-1
j_gene: TRBJ2-3
d_gene: .
abundance: once
CDR3aa: CASSQGGGTDTQYF
CDR3nt: TGCGCCAGCAGCCAAGGGGGGGGCACAGATACGCAGTATTTT

v_gene: TRBV30
j_gene: TRBJ2-3
d_gene: TRBD2
abundance: .
CDR3aa: CAWSIWAGGSTDTQYF
CDR3nt: TGTGCCTGGTCGATATGGGCGGGGGGGAGCACAGATACGCAGTATTTT

v_gene: TRBV11-3
j_gene: TRBJ2-2
d_gene: TRBD1
abundance: few
CDR3aa: CASSLDRATGELFF
CDR3nt: TGTGCCAGCAGCTTGGACAGGGCAACCGGGGAGCTGTTTTTT

v_gene: TRBV28
j_gene: TRBJ1-2
d_gene: .
abundance: .
CDR3aa: CASSPTNTNYGYTF
CDR3nt: TGTGCCAGCAGTCCGACAAATACTAACTATGGCTACACCTTC

v_gene: TRBV7-8
j_gene: TRBJ2-7
d_gene: .
abundance: .
CDR3aa: CASSLGLLSYEQYF
CDR3nt: TGTGCCAGCAGCTTGGGACTGCTCTCCTACGAGCAGTACTTC

v_gene: TRBV19
j_gene: TRBJ1-6
d_gene: .
abundance: .
CDR3aa: CASSILGPSRSYNSPLHF
CDR3nt: TGTGCCAGTAGTATACTTGGGCCTTCACGCTCCTATAATTCACCCCTCCACTTT

v_gene: TRBV9
j_gene: TRBJ2-5
d_gene: TRBD2
abundance: .
CDR3aa: CASSPSGRDGKETQYF
CDR3nt: TGTGCCAGCAGCCCATCCGGGAGGGATGGGAAAGAGACCCAGTACTTC

v_gene: TRBV11-2
j_gene: TRBJ1-2
d_gene: .
abundance: .
CDR3aa: CASSRTENYGYTF
CDR3nt: TGTGCCAGCAGCCGGACAGAAAACTATGGCTACACCTTC

v_gene: TRBV6-2/TRBV6-3
j_gene: TRBJ2-7
d_gene: .
abundance: .
CDR3aa: CASSTGLSYEQYF
CDR3nt: TGTGCCAGCAGTACGGGACTTTCCTACGAGCAGTACTTC

v_gene: TRBV27
j_gene: TRBJ2-2
d_gene: TRBD2
abundance: .
CDR3aa: CASSPRASGKGPGELFF
CDR3nt: TGTGCCAGCAGTCCGAGGGCTAGCGGGAAGGGTCCCGGGGAGCTGTTTTTT

v_gene: TRBV11-2
j_gene: TRBJ2-7
d_gene: .
abundance: .
CDR3aa: CASSSQGYEQYF
CDR3nt: TGTGCCAGCAGCTCCCAGGGTTACGAGCAGTACTTC

v_gene: TRBV7-8
j_gene: TRBJ1-5
d_gene: TRBD1
abundance: .
CDR3aa: CASSHRTGGNQPQHF
CDR3nt: TGTGCCAGCAGTCATCGGACAGGCGGCAATCAGCCCCAGCATTTT

v_gene: TRBV29-1
j_gene: TRBJ1-2
d_gene: TRBD1
abundance: .
CDR3aa: CSVEFGPDRGYYGYTF
CDR3nt: TGCAGCGTTGAGTTCGGGCCGGACAGGGGGTACTATGGCTACACCTTC

v_gene: TRBV2
j_gene: TRBJ2-1
d_gene: TRBD1
abundance: .
CDR3aa: CASSRQGFYNEQFF
CDR3nt: TGTGCCAGCAGTCGACAGGGGTTCTACAATGAGCAGTTCTTC

v_gene: TRBV5-5
j_gene: TRBJ1-1
d_gene: .
abundance: .
CDR3aa: CASSLVVGGSEAFF
CDR3nt: TGTGCCAGCAGCTTGGTGGTTGGGGGCTCTGAAGCTTTCTTT

v_gene: TRBV5-6
j_gene: TRBJ2-7
d_gene: TRBD1
abundance: once
CDR3aa: CASTFRTGAHYEQYF
CDR3nt: TGTGCCAGCACCTTCAGGACAGGGGCTCACTACGAGCAGTACTTC

v_gene: TRBV20-1
j_gene: TRBJ2-7
d_gene: TRBD2
abundance: .
CDR3aa: CSASGGSGYF
CDR3nt: TGCAGTGCTAGTGGCGGGAGTGGCTACTTC

v_gene: TRBV6-5
j_gene: TRBJ2-7
d_gene: TRBD1
abundance: .
CDR3aa: CASSTGQGVYEQYF
CDR3nt: TGTGCCAGCAGTACGGGACAGGGTGTCTACGAGCAGTACTTC

v_gene: TRBV2
j_gene: TRBJ2-7
d_gene: .
abundance: .
CDR3aa: CASTIDPGIGEQYF
CDR3nt: TGTGCCAGCACCATAGATCCGGGAATCGGCGAGCAGTACTTC

v_gene: TRBV15
j_gene: TRBJ1-6
d_gene: TRBD1
abundance: once
CDR3aa: CATSRGRTGESPLHF
CDR3nt: TGTGCCACCAGCAGAGGACGGACAGGGGAATCACCCCTCCACTTT

v_gene: TRBV9
j_gene: TRBJ2-2
d_gene: .
abundance: .
CDR3aa: CASSVGGYTGELFF
CDR3nt: TGTGCCAGCAGCGTAGGAGGGTACACCGGGGAGCTGTTTTTT

v_gene: TRBV27
j_gene: TRBJ1-5
d_gene: TRBD1
abundance: .
CDR3aa: CASSPTPTGRSQPQHF
CDR3nt: TGTGCCAGCAGTCCAACCCCGACAGGGAGGAGTCAGCCCCAGCATTTT

v_gene: TRBV19
j_gene: TRBJ2-5
d_gene: .
abundance: .
CDR3aa: CASSIIGGETQYF
CDR3nt: TGTGCCAGTAGTATAATAGGGGGAGAGACCCAGTACTTC

v_gene: TRBV18
j_gene: TRBJ2-2
d_gene: TRBD2
abundance: .
CDR3aa: CASSLSGTSWRTNTGELFF
CDR3nt: TGTGCCAGCTCACTTTCCGGGACTAGTTGGCGGACAAACACCGGGGAGCTGTTTTTT

v_gene: TRBV6-5
j_gene: TRBJ1-1
d_gene: .
abundance: .
CDR3aa: CASNRGSTEAFF
CDR3nt: TGTGCCAGCAATCGGGGGAGTACTGAAGCTTTCTTT

v_gene: TRBV24-1
j_gene: TRBJ2-2
d_gene: TRBD2
abundance: .
CDR3aa: CATSGASGTGELFF
CDR3nt: TGTGCCACCAGTGGTGCTAGCGGTACCGGGGAGCTGTTTTTT

v_gene: TRBV2
j_gene: TRBJ1-4
d_gene: TRBD1
abundance: .
CDR3aa: CASWTGANEKLFF
CDR3nt: TGTGCCAGCTGGACAGGTGCTAATGAAAAACTGTTTTTT

v_gene: TRBV5-6
j_gene: TRBJ2-4
d_gene: .
abundance: .
CDR3aa: CASSRIGTNNQYF
CDR3nt: TGTGCCAGCAGCCGCATTGGGACAAATAATCAGTACTTC

v_gene: TRBV4-1
j_gene: TRBJ2-1
d_gene: .
abundance: .
CDR3aa: CASSQVLGGIYNEQFF
CDR3nt: TGCGCCAGCAGCCAAGTTCTAGGAGGGATATACAATGAGCAGTTCTTC